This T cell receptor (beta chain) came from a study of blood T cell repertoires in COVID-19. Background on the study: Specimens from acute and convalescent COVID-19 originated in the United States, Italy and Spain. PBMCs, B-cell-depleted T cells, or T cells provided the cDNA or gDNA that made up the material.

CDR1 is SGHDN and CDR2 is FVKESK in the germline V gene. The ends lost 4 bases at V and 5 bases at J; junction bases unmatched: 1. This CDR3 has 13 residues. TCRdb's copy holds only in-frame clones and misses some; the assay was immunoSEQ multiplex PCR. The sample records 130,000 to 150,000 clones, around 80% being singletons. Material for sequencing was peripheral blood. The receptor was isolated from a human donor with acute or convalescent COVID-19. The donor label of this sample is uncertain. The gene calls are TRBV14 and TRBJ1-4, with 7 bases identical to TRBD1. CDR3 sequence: CASSRRGNEKLFF. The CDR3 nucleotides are TGTGCCAGCAGCCGCAGGGGGAATGAAAAACTGTTTTTT. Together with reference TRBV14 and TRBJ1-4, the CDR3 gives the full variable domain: EAGVTQFPSHSVIEKGQTVTLRCDPISGHDNLYWYRRVMGKEIKFLLHFVKESKQDESGMPNNRFLAERTGGTYSTLKVQPAELEDSGVYFCASSRRGNEKLFFGSGTQLSVL.